This T cell receptor (beta chain) was sequenced for a study of blood T cell repertoires in COVID-19. Study summary: There were acute and convalescent COVID-19 samples, and they came from the United States, Italy and Spain. PBMCs, B-cell-depleted T cells, or T cells were the source of the cDNA or gDNA that made up the material.

Germline V gene lookup returns CDR1 LGHDT and CDR2 YNNKEL (reference sequence). Trimming shortened V by 1 base and J by 1 base, and 16 bases separated the two germline ends. The CDR3 covers 17 residues. As handled by the study authors: From reference gene primer amplification, estimates of nucleated cell counts were derived. Clones were read by immunoSEQ multiplex PCR, and TCRdb kept only the in-frame ones, dropping some. V, J and clone size were drawn from that table, and D and trimming were deduced from the DNA. Of 65,000 or so clones detected, roughly 90% appear once; the ten largest clones hold over 0.95%.

Sample: peripheral blood. The chain uses TRBV3-1 (or the pseudogene TRBV3-2) and TRBJ1-1; D gene uncertain. The origin of this receptor is a man in his sixties with acute or convalescent COVID-19. The CDR3 DNA reads as TGTGCCAGCAGCCAAGCTTTTGCGAGGTCCCCGAACACTGAAGCTTTCTTT. The encoded protein is CASSQAFARSPNTEAFF.